This is a list of T cell receptor beta chains from one sample in a study of response to subunit inactivated influenza vaccine. TCRdb called the RT-PCR reads again in MiXCR, with one record for every CDR3 protein. There are 150,000 or so distinct CDR3 sequences in the sample; 9.5% to 13% occur only once, and over 10% lies in the top ten. The material was non-naive T cells sorted from PBMCs, obtained roughly 45 days after vaccination. Every receptor here comes from a man over 45 who received an inactivated influenza vaccine. CDR3s include the opening cysteine and the closing phenylalanine or tryptophan. D genes are given only for firm matches. The size field is filled for only some rows; it gives once, few, many or a size class.

v_gene	abundance	j_gene	d_gene	CDR3nt	CDR3aa
TRBV20-1	-	TRBJ2-7	TRBD2	TGCAGTGCTAGAGATTCAGACGGGGGGAGGCACCCCCCCTCTCCCTACGAGCAGTACTTC	CSARDSDGGRHPPSPYEQYF
TRBV7-2	-	TRBJ2-3	-	TGTGCCAGCAGCTTAGCGGGCTACATCACAGATACGCAGTATTTT	CASSLAGYITDTQYF
TRBV4-1	-	TRBJ2-3	-	TGCGCCAGCAGCCTCTCAGGGTTCACAGATACGCAGTATTTT	CASSLSGFTDTQYF
TRBV29-1	many	TRBJ1-1	-	TGCAGCGTCCGCCGGGACACGACTTTTGAGGAAGCTTTCTTT	CSVRRDTTFEEAFF
TRBV20-1	-	TRBJ2-2	-	TGCAGTGCTTTAGACACAGCGAACACCGGGGAGCTGTTTTTT	CSALDTANTGELFF
TRBV7-2	many	TRBJ1-1	-	TGTGCCAGCAGCCAAGTTTTCCCTGAAGCTTTCTTT	CASSQVFPEAFF
TRBV3-1	few	TRBJ2-3	-	TGTGCCAGCAGCCAGAGTTTCCCGGGGCTGGATACGCAGTATTTT	CASSQSFPGLDTQYF
TRBV12-3/TRBV12-4	many	TRBJ1-4	-	TGTGCCAGCAGTTCGTGGGGGAGGGAAGAAAAACTGTTTTTT	CASSSWGREEKLFF
TRBV7-9	few	TRBJ2-1	-	TGTGCCAGCAGCCTCAGGTCGGATGAGCAGTTCTTC	CASSLRSDEQFF
TRBV21-1	-	TRBJ2-5	-	TGTGCCAGCAGCGCGGCCGACAGCATTCAAGAGACCCAGTACTTC	CASSAADSIQETQYF